This T cell receptor (beta chain) came from a study of PD-1 blockade in classical Hodgkin lymphoma (dated by TCRdb to 2018 to 2021). Regarding the complete study: A peripheral blood immune signature of response to PD-1 blockade in classical Hodgkin lymphoma was defined using TCR beta sequencing and CyTOF.

Genomic DNA was isolated using the Qiagen DNeasy kit from unsorted PBMCs as well as from negatively selected CD4+ and CD8+ fractions. Using primers that anneal to V and J segments, immunoSEQ multiplex PCR amplified the TCR beta CDR3 regions. A synthetic immune receptor repertoire was used to minimize amplification bias, and any remaining bias was removed computationally after sequencing. The paper's data handling went like this. Custom Python scripts were used to quantify repertoire diversity as the Shannon entropy index. The unsorted, CD4+ and CD8+ repertoires were each analyzed separately, with the exception of combined analyses, where CD4+ and CD8+ sequences were merged in silico. This immuneACCESS table, as held by TCRdb, lists in-frame sequences with V and J called but not all clones. Of the missing ones, under half trace to an unresolved V gene in checked studies; the others have no known cause. Clonal size and the V and J genes are those of that table, whereas D and trimming came from the DNA. Counted in this sample were tens of thousands of clones; under 95% of them appeared once. The ten most abundant clones make up around 5% of the sample.

Comment on this clone: Its antigen is currently not known. No much larger clonotype is one base removed from it; base qualities were not supplied.

General study outcomes and caveats: The study covered only a single clinical trial cohort, and the causes of the repertoire differences, possibly disease activity or prior therapy, were still not defined. Newly diagnosed patients were reported to have lower baseline TCR diversity than healthy donors, and relapsed/refractory patients were reported to have lower baseline TCR diversity still.

The CDR3 holds 15 amino acids from the cysteine to the phenylalanine. Only CDR3 DNA is held: 45 bases, read in frame from base 1. V is cut by 2 bases and J by 4 bases, and the space between the germline ends is 15 bases. CDR1 SGHTA and CDR2 FQGNSA were looked up in the germline V gene. The label giving this sample's time point can be read as: newly diagnosed, previously untreated cHL patient sample. PBMCs from patients with newly diagnosed, previously untreated classical Hodgkin lymphoma were sequenced as a comparison group for the relapsed/refractory trial patients. Peripheral blood was collected in 8 mL Vacutainer Cell Preparation Tubes, from which PBMCs were isolated by centrifugation and then cryopreserved.

The sequence is built from TRBV7-2 and TRBJ2-7; TRBD1 is perhaps the D gene, given 7 matching bases. The receptor was isolated from a human donor with classical Hodgkin lymphoma. Sequenced material: peripheral blood mononuclear cells (PBMCs). The CDR3 reads as follows: CASSLRGQAGYEQYF. The nucleotide sequence is given as TGTGCCAGCAGCTTAAGAGGACAGGCGGGGTACGAGCAGTACTTC.